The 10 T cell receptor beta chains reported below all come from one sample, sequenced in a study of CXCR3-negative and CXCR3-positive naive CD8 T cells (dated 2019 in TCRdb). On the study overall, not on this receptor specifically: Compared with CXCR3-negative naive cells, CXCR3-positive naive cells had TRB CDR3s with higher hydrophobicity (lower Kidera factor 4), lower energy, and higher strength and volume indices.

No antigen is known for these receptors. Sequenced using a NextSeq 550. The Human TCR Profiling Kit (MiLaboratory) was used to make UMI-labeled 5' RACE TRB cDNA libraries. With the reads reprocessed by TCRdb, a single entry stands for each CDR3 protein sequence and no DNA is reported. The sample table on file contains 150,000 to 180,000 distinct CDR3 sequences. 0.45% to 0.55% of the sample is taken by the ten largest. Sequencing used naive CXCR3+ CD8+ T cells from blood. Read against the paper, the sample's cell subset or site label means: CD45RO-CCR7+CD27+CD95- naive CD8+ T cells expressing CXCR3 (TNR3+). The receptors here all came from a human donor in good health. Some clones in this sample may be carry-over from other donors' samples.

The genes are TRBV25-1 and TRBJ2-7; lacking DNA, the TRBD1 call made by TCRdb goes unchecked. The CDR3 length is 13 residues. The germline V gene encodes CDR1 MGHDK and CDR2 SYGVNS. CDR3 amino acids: CASREQGSYEQYF.

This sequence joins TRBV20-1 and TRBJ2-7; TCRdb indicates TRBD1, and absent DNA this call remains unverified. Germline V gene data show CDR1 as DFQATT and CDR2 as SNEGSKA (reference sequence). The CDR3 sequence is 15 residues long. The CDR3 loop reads CSARADAQHPYEQYF.

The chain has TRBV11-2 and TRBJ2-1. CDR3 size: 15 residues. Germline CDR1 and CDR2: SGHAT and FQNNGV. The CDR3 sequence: CASSLGGSSYNEQFF.

This CDR3 reads CASSFPGQNEQFF. The genes are TRBV7-2 and TRBJ2-1; absent DNA, TCRdb's TRBD1 call cannot be checked. The CDR3 extends over 13 amino acids. Looked up from germline, CDR1 is SGHTA and CDR2 is FQGNSA.

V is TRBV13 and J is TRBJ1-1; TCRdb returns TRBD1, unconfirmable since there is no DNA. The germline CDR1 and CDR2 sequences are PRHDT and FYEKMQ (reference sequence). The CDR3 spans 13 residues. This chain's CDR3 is CASSLGQGREAFF.

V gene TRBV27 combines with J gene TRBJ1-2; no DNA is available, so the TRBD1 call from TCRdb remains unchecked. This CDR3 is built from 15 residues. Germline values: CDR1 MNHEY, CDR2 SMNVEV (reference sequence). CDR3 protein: CASSTRTDGLLGYTF.

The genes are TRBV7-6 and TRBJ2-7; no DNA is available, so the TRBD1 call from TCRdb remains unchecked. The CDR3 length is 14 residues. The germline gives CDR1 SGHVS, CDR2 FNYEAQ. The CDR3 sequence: CASSAGRGAYEQYF.

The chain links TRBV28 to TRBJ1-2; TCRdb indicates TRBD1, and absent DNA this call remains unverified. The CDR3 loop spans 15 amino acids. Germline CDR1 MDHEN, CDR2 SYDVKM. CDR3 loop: CASSSDWPGGDGYTF.

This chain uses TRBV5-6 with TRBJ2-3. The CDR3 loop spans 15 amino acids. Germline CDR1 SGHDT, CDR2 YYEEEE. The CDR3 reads CASSLFFEELDTQYF.

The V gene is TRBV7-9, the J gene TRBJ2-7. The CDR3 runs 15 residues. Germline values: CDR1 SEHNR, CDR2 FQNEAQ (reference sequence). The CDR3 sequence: CASSLVLAGDYEQYF.